This T cell receptor beta chain was observed in a study of T cell changes during pregnancy in multiple sclerosis. The CDR3 runs 14 residues. V gave up 5 bases and J gave up 6 bases; unmatched junction bases: 6. Germline V gene sequence: CDR1 SEHNR, CDR2 FQNEAQ (reference sequence). Using immunoSEQ multiplex PCR, the repertoire was profiled, and TCRdb retains in-frame clones only, with some absent. Of over 100,000 clones listed, approximately 90% are singletons. The chain is built from TRBV7-9 and TRBJ1-5; 8 positions agree with TRBD1. This receptor was taken from a female donor with multiple sclerosis, enrolled in a pregnancy study. This material consisted of peripheral blood, taken in the third trimester of pregnancy. CDR3 DNA sequence: TGTGCCAGCAGCCCGACAGGGGATGGTCAGCCCCAGCATTTT. Translated, it gives CASSPTGDGQPQHF.